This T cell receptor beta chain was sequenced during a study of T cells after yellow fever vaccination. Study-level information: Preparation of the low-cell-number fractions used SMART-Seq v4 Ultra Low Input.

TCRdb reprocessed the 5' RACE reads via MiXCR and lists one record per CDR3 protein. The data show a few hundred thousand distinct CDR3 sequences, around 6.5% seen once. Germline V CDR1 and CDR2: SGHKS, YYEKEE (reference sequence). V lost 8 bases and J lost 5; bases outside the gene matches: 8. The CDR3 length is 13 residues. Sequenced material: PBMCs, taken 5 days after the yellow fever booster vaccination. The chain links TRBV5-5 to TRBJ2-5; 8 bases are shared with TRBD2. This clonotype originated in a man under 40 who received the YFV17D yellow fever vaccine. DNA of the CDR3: TGTGCCAGTGAAGCGGGAGTCTTGGAGACCCAGTACTTC. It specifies CASEAGVLETQYF. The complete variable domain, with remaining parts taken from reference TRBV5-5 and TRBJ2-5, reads DAGVTQSPTHLIKTRGQQVTLRCSPISGHKSVSWYQQVLGQGPQFIFQYYEKEERGRGNFPDRFSARQFPNYSSELNVNALLLGDSALYLCASEAGVLETQYFGPGTRLLVL.